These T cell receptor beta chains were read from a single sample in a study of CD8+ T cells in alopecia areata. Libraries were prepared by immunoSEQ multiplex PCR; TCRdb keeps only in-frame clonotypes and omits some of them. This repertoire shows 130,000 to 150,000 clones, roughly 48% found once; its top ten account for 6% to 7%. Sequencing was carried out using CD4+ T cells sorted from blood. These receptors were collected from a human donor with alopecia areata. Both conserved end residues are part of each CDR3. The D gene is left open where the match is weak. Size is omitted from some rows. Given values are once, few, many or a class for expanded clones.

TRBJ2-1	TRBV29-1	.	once	TGCAGCACCGTAGAGGAGGGGGCCATGACCCCACGACACAATGAGCAGTTCTTC	CSTVEEGAMTPRHNEQFF
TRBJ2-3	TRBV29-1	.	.	TGCAGCGTTGAATCTCTCGGGCCCGGGGATACGCAGTATTTT	CSVESLGPGDTQYF
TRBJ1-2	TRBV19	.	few	TGTGCCAGTAGTCTGGGCAGGGTCCGTGGCTACACCTTC	CASSLGRVRGYTF
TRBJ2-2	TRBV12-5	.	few	TGTGCTAGTGGTTTGGTCCGTCCGAACACCGGGGAGCTGTTTTTT	CASGLVRPNTGELFF
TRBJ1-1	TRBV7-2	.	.	TGTGCCAGCAGCTTAGTCCGGGGCAAGGGCGGTGAAGCTTTCTTT	CASSLVRGKGGEAFF
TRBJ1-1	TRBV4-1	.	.	TGCGCCAGCAGCCTTGATAAGGGGCGGACGACGAACACTGAAGCTTTCTTT	CASSLDKGRTTNTEAFF
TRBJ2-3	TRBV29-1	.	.	TGCAGCGTTGGGTATACAGTTAACACAGATACGCAGTATTTT	CSVGYTVNTDTQYF
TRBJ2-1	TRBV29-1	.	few	TGCAGCGTTGGTGTCAGGGACAATGAGCAGTTCTTC	CSVGVRDNEQFF
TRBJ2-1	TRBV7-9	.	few	TGTGCCAGCAGCTTAGCAGAGGGCAGTGAGCAGTTCTTC	CASSLAEGSEQFF
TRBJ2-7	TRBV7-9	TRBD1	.	TGTGCCAGCAGCTTCAGACAGGGCGCCTACGAGCAGTACTTC	CASSFRQGAYEQYF
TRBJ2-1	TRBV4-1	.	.	TGCGCCAGCAGTCCCAATCCGGGAACAGTATACAATGAGCAGTTCTTC	CASSPNPGTVYNEQFF
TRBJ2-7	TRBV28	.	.	TGTGCCAGCAGGCCTCCGGGAAGCTCCTACGAGCAGTACTTC	CASRPPGSSYEQYF
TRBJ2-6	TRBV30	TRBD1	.	TGTGCCCGCTCCCTCCCGGTATCCTGGGACAGTAGTGGAAGTGGGGCCAACGTCCTGACTTTC	CARSLPVSWDSSGSGANVLTF
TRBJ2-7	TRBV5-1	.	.	TGCGCCAGCAGCTCGATCGGGAGCTCCTACGAGCAGTACTTC	CASSSIGSSYEQYF
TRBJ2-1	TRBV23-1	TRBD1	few	TGCGCCAGCAGTCAAGTGGCTCAGGGGGCTAGGTACAATGAGCAGTTCTTC	CASSQVAQGARYNEQFF
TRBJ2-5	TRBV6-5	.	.	TGTGCCAGCAGCAAGGGCCAGGGCAGAGCGGCCCAGTACTTC	CASSKGQGRAAQYF
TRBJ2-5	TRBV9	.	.	TGTGCCAGCAGCCCCCACCGGGGGGACACCGAGACCCAGTACTTC	CASSPHRGDTETQYF
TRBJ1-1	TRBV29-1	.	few	TGCAGCGTTGTACGCATGAACACTGAAGCTTTCTTT	CSVVRMNTEAFF
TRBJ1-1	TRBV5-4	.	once	TGTGCCAGCACCCTATCCTTGAACACTGAAGCTTTCTTT	CASTLSLNTEAFF
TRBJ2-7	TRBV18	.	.	TGTGCCAGCTCACCACCGACAGGTACCTACGAGCAGTACTTC	CASSPPTGTYEQYF
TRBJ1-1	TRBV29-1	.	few	TGCAGCGCCGCGAACCTGGGAGGGAAACTCACTGAAGCTTTCTTT	CSAANLGGKLTEAFF
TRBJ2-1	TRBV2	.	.	TGTGCCAGCATTAACTTTAGACTTTCCTACAATGAGCAGTTCTTC	CASINFRLSYNEQFF
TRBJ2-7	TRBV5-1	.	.	TGCGCCAGCAGCTTGGCCGTCTCTTACGAGCAGTACTTC	CASSLAVSYEQYF
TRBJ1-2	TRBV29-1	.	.	TGCAGCGCCTCTGGGCAGGGGAATGGCTACACCTTC	CSASGQGNGYTF
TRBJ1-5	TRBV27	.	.	TGTGCCAGCCGTGGCGGGATTGAGGGTCAGCCCCAGCATTTT	CASRGGIEGQPQHF
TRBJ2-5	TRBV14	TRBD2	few	TGTGCCAGCAGCCCCCCCGGGACGCAGCGGGGGGCCCAGTACTTC	CASSPPGTQRGAQYF
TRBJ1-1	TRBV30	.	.	TGTGCCTGGAGCCGGGGGGCCACTGAAGCTTTCTTT	CAWSRGATEAFF
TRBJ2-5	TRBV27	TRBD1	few	TGTGCCAGCAGTGTCCGGACAGGAGAGACCCAGTACTTC	CASSVRTGETQYF
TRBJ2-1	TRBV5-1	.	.	TGCGCCAGGACTGGGGGTCCGTACTCCTACAATGAGCAGTTCTTC	CARTGGPYSYNEQFF
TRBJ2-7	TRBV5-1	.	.	TGCGCCAGCAGCTTAGACAGCCTCTCCTACGAGCAGTACTTC	CASSLDSLSYEQYF